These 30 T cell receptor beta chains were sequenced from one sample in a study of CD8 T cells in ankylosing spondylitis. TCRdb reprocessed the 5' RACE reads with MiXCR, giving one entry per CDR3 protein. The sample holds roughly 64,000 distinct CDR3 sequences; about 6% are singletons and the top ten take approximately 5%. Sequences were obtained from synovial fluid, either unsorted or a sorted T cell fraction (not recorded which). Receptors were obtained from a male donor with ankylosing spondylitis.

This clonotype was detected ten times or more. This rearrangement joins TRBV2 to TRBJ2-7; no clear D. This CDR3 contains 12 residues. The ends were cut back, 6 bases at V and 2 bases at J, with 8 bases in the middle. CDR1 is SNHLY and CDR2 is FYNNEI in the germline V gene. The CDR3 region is CASRGQTYEQYF. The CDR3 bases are TGTGCCAGCAGGGGCCAGACCTACGAGCAGTACTTC.

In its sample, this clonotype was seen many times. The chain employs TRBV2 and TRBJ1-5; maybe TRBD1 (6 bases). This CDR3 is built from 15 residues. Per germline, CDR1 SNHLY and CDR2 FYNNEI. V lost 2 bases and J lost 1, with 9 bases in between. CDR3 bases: TGTGCCAGCAGTGAAAACAGGGTGAGCAATCAGCCCCAGCATTTT. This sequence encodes CASSENRVSNQPQHF. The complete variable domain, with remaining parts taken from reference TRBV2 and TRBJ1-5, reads EPEVTQTPSHQVTQMGQEVILRCVPISNHLYFYWYRQILGQKVEFLVSFYNNEISEKSEIFDDQFSVERPDGSNFTLKIRSTKLEDSAMYFCASSENRVSNQPQHFGDGTRLSIL.

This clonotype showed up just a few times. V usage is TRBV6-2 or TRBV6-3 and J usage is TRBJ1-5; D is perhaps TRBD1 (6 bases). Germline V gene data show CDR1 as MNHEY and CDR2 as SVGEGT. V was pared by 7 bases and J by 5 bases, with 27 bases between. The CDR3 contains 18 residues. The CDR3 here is CASKKKGTPRRLDQPQHF. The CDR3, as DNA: TGTGCCAGCAAAAAAAAAGGGACACCCAGGCGCCTCGATCAGCCCCAGCATTTT.

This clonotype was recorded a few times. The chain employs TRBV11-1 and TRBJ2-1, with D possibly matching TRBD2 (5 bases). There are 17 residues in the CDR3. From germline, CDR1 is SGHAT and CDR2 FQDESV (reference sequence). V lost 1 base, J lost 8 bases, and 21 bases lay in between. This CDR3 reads CASSLGLSVLPDDEQFF. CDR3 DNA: TGTGCCAGCAGCTTAGGACTTAGCGTTCTCCCCGATGATGAGCAGTTCTTC. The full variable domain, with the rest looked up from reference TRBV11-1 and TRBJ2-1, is EAEVAQSPRYKITEKSQAVAFWCDPISGHATLYWYRQILGQGPELLVQFQDESVVDDSQLPKDRFSAERLKGVDSTLKIQPAELGDSAMYLCASSLGLSVLPDDEQFFGPGTRLTVL.

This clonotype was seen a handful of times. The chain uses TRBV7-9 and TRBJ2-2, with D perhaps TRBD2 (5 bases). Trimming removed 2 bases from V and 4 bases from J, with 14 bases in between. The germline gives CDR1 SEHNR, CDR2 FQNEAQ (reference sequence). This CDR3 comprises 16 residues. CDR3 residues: CASSLPWAGGTGELFF. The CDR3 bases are TGTGCCAGCAGCTTACCTTGGGCGGGTGGCACCGGGGAGCTGTTTTTT.

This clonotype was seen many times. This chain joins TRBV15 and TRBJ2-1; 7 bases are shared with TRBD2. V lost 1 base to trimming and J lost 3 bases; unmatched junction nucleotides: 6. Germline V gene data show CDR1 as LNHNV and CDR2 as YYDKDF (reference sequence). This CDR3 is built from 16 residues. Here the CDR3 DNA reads TGTGCCACCAGCAGAGGACTTGCGGGAGACTACAATGAGCAGTTCTTC. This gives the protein CATSRGLAGDYNEQFF.

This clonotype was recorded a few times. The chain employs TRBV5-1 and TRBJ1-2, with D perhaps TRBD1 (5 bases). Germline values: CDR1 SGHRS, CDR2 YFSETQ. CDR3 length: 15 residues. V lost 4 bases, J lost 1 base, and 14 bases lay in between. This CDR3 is CASSDSPQVNYGYTF. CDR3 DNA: TGCGCCAGCAGCGACAGCCCACAGGTTAACTATGGCTACACCTTC.

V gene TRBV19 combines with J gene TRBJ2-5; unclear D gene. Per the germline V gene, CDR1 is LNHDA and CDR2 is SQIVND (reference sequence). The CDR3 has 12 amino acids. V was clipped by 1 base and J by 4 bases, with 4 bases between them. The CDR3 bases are TGTGCCAGTAGTATAGCTGGAGAGACCCAGTACTTC. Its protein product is CASSIAGETQYF.

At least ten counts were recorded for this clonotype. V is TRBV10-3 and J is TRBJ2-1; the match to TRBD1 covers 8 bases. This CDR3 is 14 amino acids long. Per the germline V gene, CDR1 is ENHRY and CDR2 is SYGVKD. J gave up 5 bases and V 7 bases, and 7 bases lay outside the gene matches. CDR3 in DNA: TGTGCCATCACCCCGGACAGGGACAACAATGAGCAGTTCTTC. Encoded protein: CAITPDRDNNEQFF.

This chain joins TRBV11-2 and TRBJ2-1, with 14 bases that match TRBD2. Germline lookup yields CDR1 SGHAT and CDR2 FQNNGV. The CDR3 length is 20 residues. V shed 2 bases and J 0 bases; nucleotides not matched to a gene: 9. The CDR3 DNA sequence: TGTGCCAGCAGCTTACTAAGGGGGACTAGCGGGAGAGACTCCTACAATGAGCAGTTCTTC. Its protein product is CASSLLRGTSGRDSYNEQFF.

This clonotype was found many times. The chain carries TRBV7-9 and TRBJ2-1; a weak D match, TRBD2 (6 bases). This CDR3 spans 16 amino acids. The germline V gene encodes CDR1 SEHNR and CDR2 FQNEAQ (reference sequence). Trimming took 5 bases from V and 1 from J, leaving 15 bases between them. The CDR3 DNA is TGTGCCAGCAGCCTCTATAGCGGACAATCCTACAATGAGCAGTTCTTC. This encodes CASSLYSGQSYNEQFF. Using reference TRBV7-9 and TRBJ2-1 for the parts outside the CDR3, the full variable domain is DTGVSQNPRHKITKRGQNVTFRCDPISEHNRLYWYRQTLGQGPEFLTYFQNEAQLEKSRLLSDRFSAERPKGSFSTLEIQRTEQGDSAMYLCASSLYSGQSYNEQFFGPGTRLTVL.

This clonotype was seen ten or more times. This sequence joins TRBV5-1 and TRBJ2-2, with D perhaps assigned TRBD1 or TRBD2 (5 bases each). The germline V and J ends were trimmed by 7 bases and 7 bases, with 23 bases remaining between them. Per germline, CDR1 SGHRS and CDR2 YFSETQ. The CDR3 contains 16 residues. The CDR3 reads CASGDFQGEGSGELFF. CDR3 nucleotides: TGCGCCAGCGGGGATTTCCAGGGAGAAGGTAGCGGGGAGCTGTTTTTT.

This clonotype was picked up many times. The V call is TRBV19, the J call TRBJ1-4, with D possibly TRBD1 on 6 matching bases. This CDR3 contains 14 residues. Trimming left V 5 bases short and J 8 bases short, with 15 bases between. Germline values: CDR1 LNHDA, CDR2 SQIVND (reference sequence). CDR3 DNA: TGTGCCAGTAGTCCGTACAGGGTCGGCGAAAAACTGTTTTTT. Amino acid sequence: CASSPYRVGEKLFF.

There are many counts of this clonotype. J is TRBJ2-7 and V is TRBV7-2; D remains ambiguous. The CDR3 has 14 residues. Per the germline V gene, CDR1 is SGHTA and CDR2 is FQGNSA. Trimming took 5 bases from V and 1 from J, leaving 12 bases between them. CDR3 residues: CASSPRITSYEQYF. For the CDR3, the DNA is TGTGCCAGCAGCCCTCGGATTACATCCTACGAGCAGTACTTC.

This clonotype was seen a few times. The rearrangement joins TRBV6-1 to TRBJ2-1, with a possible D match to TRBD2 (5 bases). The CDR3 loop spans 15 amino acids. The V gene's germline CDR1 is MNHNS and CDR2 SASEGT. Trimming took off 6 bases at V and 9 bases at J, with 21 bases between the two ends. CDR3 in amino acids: CASRPGARESGEQFF. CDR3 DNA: TGTGCCAGCAGGCCCGGCGCGAGGGAGTCGGGTGAGCAGTTCTTC.

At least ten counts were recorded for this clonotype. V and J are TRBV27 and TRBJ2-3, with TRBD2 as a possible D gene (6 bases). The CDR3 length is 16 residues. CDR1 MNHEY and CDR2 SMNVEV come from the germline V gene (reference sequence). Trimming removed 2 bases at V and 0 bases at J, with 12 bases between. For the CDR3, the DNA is TGTGCCAGCAGTTTACCTCCCGGGAGAAGCACAGATACGCAGTATTTT. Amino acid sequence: CASSLPPGRSTDTQYF.

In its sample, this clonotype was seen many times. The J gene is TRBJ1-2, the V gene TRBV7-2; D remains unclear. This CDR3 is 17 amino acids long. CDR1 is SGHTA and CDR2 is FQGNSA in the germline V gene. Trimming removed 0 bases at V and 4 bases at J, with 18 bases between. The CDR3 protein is CASSLAGRSADLYGYTF. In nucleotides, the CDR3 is TGTGCCAGCAGCTTAGCAGGCCGGTCGGCTGACCTCTATGGCTACACCTTC. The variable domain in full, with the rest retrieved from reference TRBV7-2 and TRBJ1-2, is GAGVSQSPSNKVTEKGKDVELRCDPISGHTALYWYRQSLGQGLEFLIYFQGNSAPDKSGLPSDRFSAERTGGSVSTLTIQRTQQEDSAVYLCASSLAGRSADLYGYTFGSGTRLTVV.

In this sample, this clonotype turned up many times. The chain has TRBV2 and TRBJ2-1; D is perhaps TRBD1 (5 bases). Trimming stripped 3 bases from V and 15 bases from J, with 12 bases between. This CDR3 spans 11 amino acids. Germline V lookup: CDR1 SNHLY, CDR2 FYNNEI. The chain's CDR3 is CASSEGQRPFF. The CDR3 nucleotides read TGTGCCAGCAGTGAGGGGCAGCGACCGTTCTTC.

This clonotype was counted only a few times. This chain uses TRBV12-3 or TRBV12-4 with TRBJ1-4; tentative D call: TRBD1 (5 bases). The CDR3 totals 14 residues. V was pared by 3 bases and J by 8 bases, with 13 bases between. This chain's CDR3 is CASSLGGMVEKLFF. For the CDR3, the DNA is TGTGCCAGCAGTTTGGGGGGTATGGTGGAAAAACTGTTTTTT.

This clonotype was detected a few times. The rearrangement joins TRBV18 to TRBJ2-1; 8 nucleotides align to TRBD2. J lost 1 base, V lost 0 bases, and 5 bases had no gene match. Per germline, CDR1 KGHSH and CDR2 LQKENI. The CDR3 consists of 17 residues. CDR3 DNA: TGTGCCAGCTCACCACCGATAACTAGCGGATCCTACAATGAGCAGTTCTTC. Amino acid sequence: CASSPPITSGSYNEQFF.

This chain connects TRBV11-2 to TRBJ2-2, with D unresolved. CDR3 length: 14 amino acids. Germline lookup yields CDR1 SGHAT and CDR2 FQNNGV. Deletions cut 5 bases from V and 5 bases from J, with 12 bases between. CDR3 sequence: CASSQVSVTGELFF. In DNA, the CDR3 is TGTGCCAGCAGCCAAGTCTCAGTTACCGGGGAGCTGTTTTTT.

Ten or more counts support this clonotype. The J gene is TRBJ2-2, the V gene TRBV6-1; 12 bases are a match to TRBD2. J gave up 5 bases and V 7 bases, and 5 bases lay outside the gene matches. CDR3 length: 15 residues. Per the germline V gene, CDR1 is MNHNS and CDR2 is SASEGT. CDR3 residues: CASTLGTSGTGELFF. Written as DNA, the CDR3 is TGTGCCAGCACCCTCGGGACTAGCGGGACCGGGGAGCTGTTTTTT.

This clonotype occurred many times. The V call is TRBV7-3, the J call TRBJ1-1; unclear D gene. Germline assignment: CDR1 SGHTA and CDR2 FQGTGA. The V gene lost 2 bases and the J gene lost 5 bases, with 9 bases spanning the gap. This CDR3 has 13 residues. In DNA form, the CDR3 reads TGTGCCAGCAGCTTAGAGGGAGCTACTGAAGCTTTCTTT. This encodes CASSLEGATEAFF.

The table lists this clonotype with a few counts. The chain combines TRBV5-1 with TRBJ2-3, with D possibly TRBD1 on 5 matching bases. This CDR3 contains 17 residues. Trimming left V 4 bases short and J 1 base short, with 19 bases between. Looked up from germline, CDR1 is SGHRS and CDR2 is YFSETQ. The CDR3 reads CASSQYPDPRGTDTQYF. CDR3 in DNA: TGCGCCAGCAGCCAGTACCCGGACCCCAGGGGCACAGATACGCAGTATTTT.

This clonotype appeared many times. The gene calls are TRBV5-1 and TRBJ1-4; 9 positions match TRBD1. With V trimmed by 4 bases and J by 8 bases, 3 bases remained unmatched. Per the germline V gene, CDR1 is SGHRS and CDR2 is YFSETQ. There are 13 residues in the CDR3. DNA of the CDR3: TGCGCCAGCAGCGGGACAGGGAACGAAAAACTGTTTTTT. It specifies CASSGTGNEKLFF.

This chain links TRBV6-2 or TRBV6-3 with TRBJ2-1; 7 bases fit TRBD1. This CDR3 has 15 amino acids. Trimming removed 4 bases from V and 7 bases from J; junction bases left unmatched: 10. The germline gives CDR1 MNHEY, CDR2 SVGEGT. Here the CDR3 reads CASSSLWTGSNEQFF. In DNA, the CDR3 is TGTGCCAGCAGTTCGCTTTGGACAGGATCAAATGAGCAGTTCTTC.

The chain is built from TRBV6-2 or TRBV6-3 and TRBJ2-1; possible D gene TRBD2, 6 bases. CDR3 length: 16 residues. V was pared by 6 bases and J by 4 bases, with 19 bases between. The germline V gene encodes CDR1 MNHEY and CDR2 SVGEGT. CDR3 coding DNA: TGTGCCAGCAGCTCCCCTGGGGGGTTTCGGTACAATGAGCAGTTCTTC. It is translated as CASSSPGGFRYNEQFF.

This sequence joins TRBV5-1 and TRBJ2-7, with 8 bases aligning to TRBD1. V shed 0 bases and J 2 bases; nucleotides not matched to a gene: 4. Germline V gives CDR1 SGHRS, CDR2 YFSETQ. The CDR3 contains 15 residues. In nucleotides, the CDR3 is TGCGCCAGCAGCTTGGCCGGGACAGGACCCTACGAGCAGTACTTC. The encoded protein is CASSLAGTGPYEQYF.

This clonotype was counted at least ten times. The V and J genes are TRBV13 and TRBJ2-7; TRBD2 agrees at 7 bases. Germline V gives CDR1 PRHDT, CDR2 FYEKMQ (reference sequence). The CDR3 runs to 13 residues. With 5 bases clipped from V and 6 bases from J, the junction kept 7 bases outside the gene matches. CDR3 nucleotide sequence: TGTGCCAGCAGCCCAGCGGGGAGGGTCGAGCAGTACTTC. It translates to CASSPAGRVEQYF. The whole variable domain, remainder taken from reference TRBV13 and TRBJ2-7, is AAGVIQSPRHLIKEKRETATLKCYPIPRHDTVYWYQQGPGQDPQFLISFYEKMQSDKGSIPDRFSAQQFSDYHSELNMSSLELGDSALYFCASSPAGRVEQYFGPGTRLTVT.

Here the CDR3 reads CSALEGQVNSPLHF. The DNA for the CDR3 is TGCAGTGCCCTTGAGGGACAGGTTAATTCACCCCTCCACTTT. The chain carries TRBV20-1 and TRBJ1-6, with TRBD1 identical over 8 bases. The germline V gene encodes CDR1 DFQATT and CDR2 SNEGSKA (reference sequence). The CDR3 loop spans 14 amino acids. V dropped 6 bases and J dropped 6; count of bases not matched to a gene: 7.